Below are 13 T cell receptor beta chains sequenced from a single sample in a study of blood T cell repertoires in COVID-19. Profiling relied on immunoSEQ multiplex PCR, and the TCRdb table lists in-frame clones only, not all of them. Of about 94,000 clones in the sample, over 65% were seen once. Sequencing was done on a sample of peripheral blood. All receptors come from a man in his sixties or seventies with COVID-19, enrolled during active disease.

The chain employs TRBV2 and TRBJ2-3; D possibly corresponds to TRBD1 (5 bases). Trimming pared 5 bases from V and 0 bases from J, leaving 9 bases between. Germline CDR1 SNHLY, CDR2 FYNNEI. This CDR3 comprises 14 residues. The CDR3: CASSRQSSTDTQYF. In nucleotides, the CDR3 is TGTGCCAGCAGTCGACAGTCCAGCACAGATACGCAGTATTTT.

V usage is TRBV4-2 and J usage is TRBJ2-7, with 9 bases that match TRBD1. The junction had 12 bases not matched to a gene; V was cut back by 4 bases and J by 5 bases. This CDR3 is 16 amino acids long. Germline values: CDR1 LGHNA, CDR2 YNFKEQ. The DNA for the CDR3 is TGTGCCAGCAGCCCTTACCCGGGACAGGGAGTCAACGAGCAGTACTTC. Encoded protein: CASSPYPGQGVNEQYF.

The chain couples TRBV28 to TRBJ2-5, with 9 bases matching TRBD1. The CDR3 covers 15 residues. In germline, CDR1 is MDHEN, CDR2 SYDVKM. The V segment lost 5 bases and the J segment 3 bases; nucleotides outside the gene matches: 7. The CDR3 spells CASSRTGVGKETQYF. CDR3 in DNA: TGTGCCAGCAGTCGGACAGGGGTCGGTAAAGAGACCCAGTACTTC.

This sequence joins TRBV7-2 and TRBJ2-7; 8 bases match TRBD1. The germline V gene encodes CDR1 SGHTA and CDR2 FQGNSA. V dropped 4 bases and J dropped 3; count of bases not matched to a gene: 5. This CDR3 contains 14 residues. The CDR3 region is CASSSWTGNYEQYF. The DNA of the CDR3 is TGTGCCAGCAGCTCTTGGACAGGGAACTACGAGCAGTACTTC.

V gene TRBV9 combines with J gene TRBJ1-2, with a tentative D call TRBD1 (6 bases). The CDR3 is 13 residues long. Germline assignment: CDR1 SGDLS and CDR2 YYNGEE. Deletions cut 2 bases from V and 3 bases from J, with 8 bases between. The CDR3 loop is CASSVTGHYGYTF. In nucleotides, the CDR3 is TGTGCCAGCAGCGTCACAGGGCACTATGGCTACACCTTC.

The chain couples TRBV6-5 to TRBJ1-5; possibly TRBD1 for D (6 bases). CDR1 is MNHEY, CDR2 SVGAGI, per germline. Deletions cut 6 bases from V and 1 base from J, with 13 bases between. The CDR3 runs to 15 residues. As DNA, the CDR3 is TGTGCCAGCAGGCAATATGGGGGCAGCAATCAGCCCCAGCATTTT. Translation gives CASRQYGGSNQPQHF.

The chain links TRBV3-1 (or the pseudogene TRBV3-2) to TRBJ2-7; D not certain. The CDR3 is made up of 14 amino acids. CDR1 and CDR2 from the germline V gene are LGHDT and YNNKEL (reference sequence). V shed 0 bases and J shed 0 bases, with 6 bases lying between them. DNA of the CDR3: TGTGCCAGCAGCCAAGATCCTAGCTCCTACGAGCAGTACTTC. Amino acid sequence: CASSQDPSSYEQYF.

V gene TRBV2 combines with J gene TRBJ2-7; tentative D call: TRBD2 (6 bases). Per the germline V gene, CDR1 is SNHLY and CDR2 is FYNNEI. The CDR3 is made up of 13 amino acids. Trimming removed 9 bases at V and 5 bases at J, with 17 bases between. DNA for the CDR3: TGTGCCAGTGCGGGGCGGGAACGTAACGAGCAGTACTTC. Protein sequence: CASAGRERNEQYF.

The rearrangement links TRBV4-2 to TRBJ2-5; weak D call: TRBD1 (6 bases). CDR3 size: 15 residues. Germline CDR1 and CDR2: LGHNA and YNFKEQ. V was shortened by 3 bases and J by 0 bases, with 11 bases between the two germline ends. This chain's CDR3 is CASSHGQTYQETQYF. CDR3 DNA sequence: TGTGCCAGCAGCCATGGACAGACGTACCAAGAGACCCAGTACTTC.

This chain connects TRBV11-3 to TRBJ1-5; unclear D gene. CDR3 length: 16 amino acids. Germline CDR1 and CDR2: SGHNT and YENEEA. Trimming took off 1 base at V and 0 bases at J, with 10 bases between the two ends. CDR3 coding DNA: TGTGCCAGCAGCTTAGGAGCGGGTTATAGCAATCAGCCCCAGCATTTT. Translating gives CASSLGAGYSNQPQHF.

This clone was seen ten or more times. The chain has TRBV21-1 and TRBJ1-2; the DNA was not used to check the table's D call, TRBD1. TRBV21-1 is deemed a pseudogene. The CDR3 extends over 11 amino acids. The CDR3 coding sequence is TGTGCCAGATGGGACATGGGAGGCTACACCTTC. Encoded protein: CARWDMGGYTF.

This chain joins TRBV6-1 and TRBJ2-3; D is perhaps TRBD2 (6 bases). The CDR3 length is 14 residues. The germline V gene has CDR1 MNHNS and CDR2 SASEGT. V lost 1 base, J lost 5 bases, and 10 bases lay in between. The CDR3, as DNA: TGTGCCAGCAGTGAAGGTGGAGGGCTAGATACGCAGTATTTT. The encoded protein is CASSEGGGLDTQYF.

The CDR3 spells CASSFQGSQPQHF. The CDR3 nucleotides are TGTGCCAGCAGTTTTCAGGGAAGTCAGCCCCAGCATTTT. This chain links TRBV12-3 or TRBV12-4 with TRBJ1-5; D perhaps matches TRBD1 (5 bases). Trimming stripped 3 bases from V and 6 bases from J, with 9 bases between. The CDR3 consists of 13 residues.